This T cell receptor beta chain comes out of a study of blood T cell repertoires in COVID-19. Study-wide context: Collection of acute and convalescent COVID-19 samples took place in the United States, Italy and Spain. PBMCs, B-cell-depleted T cells, or T cells provided the cDNA or gDNA that made up the material.

Original processing notes: Using reference gene primer amplification, nucleated cell counts were estimated. TCRdb's copy holds only in-frame clones and misses some; the assay was immunoSEQ multiplex PCR. The V and J calls and clone size are taken from that table; D and trimming were inferred from the DNA. The sample consists of 110,000 to 150,000 clones, approximately 85% of them appearing once. The CDR3 length is 13 residues. Germline V gene sequence: CDR1 SGHRS, CDR2 YFSETQ. Concerning this clone itself: Its ends do not fully match the called genes, so a read error is possible.

This receptor was obtained from a man in his fifties or sixties with acute or convalescent COVID-19. The chain has TRBV5-1 and TRBJ1-1, with D unresolved. The material sequenced was peripheral blood. The CDR3 nucleotides are TGCGCCACCAGCGAGGTCTCGAGCACTGAAGCTTTCTTT. Residues: CATSEVSSTEAFF.